The clone carrying this TCR beta chain was seen a handful of times. Its antigen is unknown. The source of the sample is a study of T cell repertoires in cytomegalovirus infection. Looking at the study overall: Matching HLA type, along with CMV infection, was indicated by public TCR beta signatures.

The CDR3 is 17 residues long. V shed 4 bases and J shed 3 bases, with 19 bases lying between them. From germline, CDR1 is MNHEY and CDR2 SMNVEV (reference sequence). TCRdb fed the reads into MiXCR, producing one record per CDR3 protein. The sample lists about 360,000 distinct CDR3 sequences, 15% to 20% occurring once. Notes on the study in general: Clonotypes of TCR beta that were HLA-C-restricted and CMV-specific dominated the ex vivo response. Carriers of CMV plus the relevant HLA were identified by cumulative public TCR beta family frequency.

The chain combines TRBV27 with TRBJ2-1; no firm D call. This TCR came from a human donor in good health (CMV status not recorded). Some clones in this sample may be carry-over from other donors' samples. The sequenced sample consisted of PBMCs. The chain's CDR3 is CASSSILSTERYNEQFF. CDR3 nucleotides: TGTGCCAGCAGTTCCATCTTAAGTACTGAACGCTACAATGAGCAGTTCTTC.